The 9 T cell receptor beta chains reported below all come from one sample, sequenced in a study of CD8 T cells in ankylosing spondylitis. Using its own MiXCR run on the 5' RACE reads, TCRdb lists one record per CDR3 protein. The table lists a few hundred thousand distinct CDR3 sequences, roughly a tenth of them singletons. The source material was blood, either unsorted or a sorted T cell fraction (not recorded which). The origin of the receptors is a male donor with ankylosing spondylitis or in good health (not recorded which).

The gene calls are TRBV15 and TRBJ2-2; 7 positions match TRBD2. The CDR3 consists of 15 residues. In germline, CDR1 is LNHNV, CDR2 YYDKDF (reference sequence). The trim removed 6 bases at V and 2 bases at J, leaving 6 bases unmatched. CDR3: CATRQSGDNTGELFF. In DNA form, the CDR3 reads TGTGCCACCAGACAAAGCGGGGATAACACCGGGGAGCTGTTTTTT.

This clonotype was observed many times. One end of the junction fails to match germline, which may point to a read error. The chain carries TRBV18 and TRBJ2-4, with TRBD2 matching 10 bases. CDR1 is KGHSH and CDR2 is LQKENI in the germline V gene. The CDR3 spans 16 residues. Here the CDR3 DNA reads TGTCCCAGCTCATACGGGGTAGCGGGGGGAAGAAACATTCAGTACTTC. This gives the protein CPSSYGVAGGRNIQYF.

As DNA, the CDR3 is TGTGCCAGCAGCCACGACAGAGAGCAGTTCTTC. Translating it yields CASSHDREQFF. The chain has TRBV3-1 and TRBJ2-1; tentatively, D is TRBD1 (5 bases). Trimming stripped 3 bases from V and 10 bases from J, with 7 bases between. The CDR3 has 11 residues. Germline CDR1 is LGHDT and CDR2 is YNNKEL (reference sequence).

The sample holds a few counts of this clonotype. The CDR3 loop reads CASSLFRDLGETQYF. The CDR3 coding sequence is TGTGCCAGCAGCTTGTTCCGGGACCTGGGAGAGACCCAGTACTTC. J is TRBJ2-5 and V is TRBV7-9; D tentatively reads TRBD1 or TRBD2 (5 bases each). Trimming removed 3 bases from V and 4 bases from J, with 15 bases in between. The CDR3 covers 15 residues. The germline CDR1 and CDR2 sequences are SEHNR and FQNEAQ (reference sequence).

This clonotype was counted many times. This chain joins TRBV4-2 and TRBJ2-3; possibly TRBD1 or TRBD2 for D (5 bases each). This CDR3 region has 16 residues. From germline, CDR1 is LGHNA and CDR2 YNFKEQ. Trimming stripped 4 bases from V and 0 bases from J, with 14 bases between. For the CDR3, the DNA is TGTGCCAGCAGCCCGGCCCGGGACCTTAGCACAGATACGCAGTATTTT. Its protein product is CASSPARDLSTDTQYF.

Ten or more counts support this clonotype. This chain joins TRBV28 and TRBJ2-7; no clear D gene. This CDR3 region has 12 residues. V was trimmed by 5 bases and J by 6 bases, leaving 11 bases between them. Germline CDR1 reads MDHEN; CDR2 reads SYDVKM. The CDR3 DNA follows: TGTGCCAGCAGTGGCGGTGGAGCCGAGCAGTACTTC. Its protein is CASSGGGAEQYF.

This clonotype has ten or more counts. The rearrangement joins TRBV7-2 to TRBJ2-2, with TRBD2 as a possible D gene (6 bases). V was cut by 2 bases and J by 3 bases, with 7 bases left in between. This CDR3 comprises 14 residues. CDR1 SGHTA and CDR2 FQGNSA come from the germline V gene. The CDR3 sequence: CASSLTGDTGELFF. The CDR3 region has the DNA TGTGCCAGCAGCTTAACGGGGGACACCGGGGAGCTGTTTTTT. Together with reference TRBV7-2 and TRBJ2-2, the CDR3 gives the full variable domain: GAGVSQSPSNKVTEKGKDVELRCDPISGHTALYWYRQSLGQGLEFLIYFQGNSAPDKSGLPSDRFSAERTGGSVSTLTIQRTQQEDSAVYLCASSLTGDTGELFFGEGSRLTVL.

This clonotype was recorded many times. The chain uses TRBV3-1 and TRBJ1-1; D gene uncertain. Deletions cut 0 bases from V and 0 bases from J, with 2 bases between. The CDR3 runs 13 residues. CDR1 is LGHDT, CDR2 YNNKEL, per germline (reference sequence). For the CDR3, the DNA is TGTGCCAGCAGCCAAGAGGTGAACACTGAAGCTTTCTTT. Translation gives CASSQEVNTEAFF.

This clonotype turned up a few times. J is TRBJ2-2 and V is TRBV2; D is possibly TRBD1 or TRBD2 (5 bases each). The CDR3 contains 15 residues. CDR1 SNHLY and CDR2 FYNNEI come from the germline V gene. V was shortened by 6 bases and J by 2 bases, with 13 bases between the two germline ends. The CDR3 is CASRRDLLNTGELFF. The DNA for the CDR3 is TGTGCCAGCAGAAGGGACCTTCTAAACACCGGGGAGCTGTTTTTT.